The clone carrying this TCR beta chain was seen at least ten times. Its specificity is unknown. This entry comes from a study of regulatory T cells in long-lasting Graves disease. Study background: Freshly diagnosed Graves' patients had used antithyroid drugs for under 3 months. Overall study results and limits: Persistent Graves' disease cases displayed lower TCR diversity than newly diagnosed ones. Accuracy was possibly reduced by small sample size.

Trimming took 5 bases from V and 2 from J, leaving 8 bases between them. Germline V gene data show CDR1 as SGHTS and CDR2 as YDEGEE. The CDR3 spans 12 residues. Investigators prepared the TCR beta libraries by applying iRepertoire HTBI primers and Arm-PCR of CDR3 regions. TCRdb itself ran the multiplex PCR reads through MiXCR, one entry per CDR3 protein. The table lists fewer than 450,000 distinct CDR3 sequences, approximately 15% of them singletons, with approximately 7.8% in the top ten. Documented time point: newly diagnosed GD, antithyroid drugs for less than 3 months. The authors made the TCR library using RNA they extracted from PBMCs. This sample also appeared in a second study, on T cells in Graves' hyperthyroidism and ophthalmopathy. That investigation notes: HTBI primers were the set used in a first-round RT-PCR of the TCR CDR3.

This TCR derives from a middle-aged woman with Graves disease. The sample was peripheral blood mononuclear cells (PBMCs), taken at new diagnosis, from a patient treated with antithyroid drugs. J is TRBJ2-7 and V is TRBV5-8, with a weak D call TRBD1 (6 bases). CDR3 loop: CASSGDTYEQYF. CDR3 nucleotide sequence: TGTGCCAGCAGTGGGGACACCTACGAGCAGTACTTC.